This T cell receptor beta chain was captured in a study of identical twins. TCRdb ran MiXCR on the 5' RACE reads and lists one entry per CDR3 protein. The table shows just under 550,000 distinct CDR3 sequences, with roughly 15% occurring only once. The CDR3 loop spans 14 amino acids. V was trimmed by 2 bases and J by 4 bases, leaving 11 bases between them. This same sample was also taken into another study, of yellow fever vaccine responses in identical twins.

The rearrangement joins TRBV12-3 or TRBV12-4 to TRBJ1-1; D gene uncertain. The sample comprised CD4+ T cells sorted from blood. The source of this sequence is a woman aged 18-35 years in good health. In DNA form, the CDR3 reads TGTGCCAGCAGTTTACAGTCATTTGGCACTGAAGCTTTCTTT. Its translation: CASSLQSFGTEAFF.